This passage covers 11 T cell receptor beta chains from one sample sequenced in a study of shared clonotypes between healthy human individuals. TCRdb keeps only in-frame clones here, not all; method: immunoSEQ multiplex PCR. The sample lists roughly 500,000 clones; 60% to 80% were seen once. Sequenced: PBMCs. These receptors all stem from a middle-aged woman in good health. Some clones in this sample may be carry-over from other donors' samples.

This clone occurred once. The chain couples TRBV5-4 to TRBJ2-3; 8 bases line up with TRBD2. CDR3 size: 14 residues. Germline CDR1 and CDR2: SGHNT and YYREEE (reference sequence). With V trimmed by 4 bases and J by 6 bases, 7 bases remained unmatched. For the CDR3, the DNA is TGTGCCAGCAGCCGAACTAGCGGCGCGGATACGCAGTATTTT. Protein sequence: CASSRTSGADTQYF.

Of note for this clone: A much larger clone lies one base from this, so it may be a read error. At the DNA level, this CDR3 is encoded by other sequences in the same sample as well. The CDR3 DNA is TGTGCCAGCCGGACTAGCGGGGCCTACGAGCAGTACTTC. Its protein is CASRTSGAYEQYF. This chain links TRBV6-6 with TRBJ2-7; 12 nucleotides agree with TRBD2. The trim removed 8 bases at V and 2 bases at J, leaving 1 base unmatched. This CDR3 region has 13 residues. Germline lookup yields CDR1 MNHNY and CDR2 SVGAGI (reference sequence).

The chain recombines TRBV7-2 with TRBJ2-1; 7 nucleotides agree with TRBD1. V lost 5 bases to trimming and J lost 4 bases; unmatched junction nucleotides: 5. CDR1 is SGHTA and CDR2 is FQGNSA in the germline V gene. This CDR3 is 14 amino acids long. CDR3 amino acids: CASSPGTAYNEQFF. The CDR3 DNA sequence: TGTGCCAGCAGCCCTGGGACAGCTTACAATGAGCAGTTCTTC.

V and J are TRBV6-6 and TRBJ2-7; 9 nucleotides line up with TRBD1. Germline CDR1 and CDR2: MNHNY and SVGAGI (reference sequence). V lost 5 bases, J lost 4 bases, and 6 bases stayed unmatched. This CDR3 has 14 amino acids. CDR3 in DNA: TGTGCCAGCAGTGGAACAGGGGGCGCGTACGAGCAGTACTTC. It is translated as CASSGTGGAYEQYF.

CDR3 DNA sequence: TGTGCCAGTAGATCACAGGGGGCCGGCGCCGGGGAGCTGTTTTTT. Residues: CASRSQGAGAGELFF. This chain connects TRBV19 to TRBJ2-2, with 9 bases that match TRBD1. The CDR3 is made up of 15 amino acids. The V gene's germline CDR1 is LNHDA and CDR2 SQIVND (reference sequence). With V trimmed by 6 bases and J by 6 bases, 8 bases remained unmatched.

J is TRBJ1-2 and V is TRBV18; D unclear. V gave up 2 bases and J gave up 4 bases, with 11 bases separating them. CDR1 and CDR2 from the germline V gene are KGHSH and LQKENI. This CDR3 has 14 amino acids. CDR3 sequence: CASSPITSGYGYTF. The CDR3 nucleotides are TGTGCCAGCTCACCAATTACCTCCGGCTATGGCTACACCTTC.

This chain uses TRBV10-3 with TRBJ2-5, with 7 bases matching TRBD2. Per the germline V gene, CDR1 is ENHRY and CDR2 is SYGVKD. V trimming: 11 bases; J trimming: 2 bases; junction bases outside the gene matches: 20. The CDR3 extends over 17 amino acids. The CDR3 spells CASSRREIPTGQETQYF. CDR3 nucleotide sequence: TGTGCCTCAAGCCGGCGGGAGATCCCTACGGGGCAAGAGACCCAGTACTTC.

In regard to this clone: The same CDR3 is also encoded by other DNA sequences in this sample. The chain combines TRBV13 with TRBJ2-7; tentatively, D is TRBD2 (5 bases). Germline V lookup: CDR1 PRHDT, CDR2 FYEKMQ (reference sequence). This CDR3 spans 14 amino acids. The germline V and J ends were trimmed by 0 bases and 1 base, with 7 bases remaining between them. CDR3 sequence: CASSLGRGSYEQYF. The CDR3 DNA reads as TGTGCCAGCAGCTTAGGTCGCGGGTCCTACGAGCAGTACTTC.

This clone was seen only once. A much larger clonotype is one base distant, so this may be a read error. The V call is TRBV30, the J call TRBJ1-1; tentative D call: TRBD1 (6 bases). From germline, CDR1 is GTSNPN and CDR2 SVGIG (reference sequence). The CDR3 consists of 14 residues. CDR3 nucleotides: TGTGCCGCGGGACAAAGGGGGGGAACTAATGAAGCTTCCTTT. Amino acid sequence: CAAGQRGGTNEASF.

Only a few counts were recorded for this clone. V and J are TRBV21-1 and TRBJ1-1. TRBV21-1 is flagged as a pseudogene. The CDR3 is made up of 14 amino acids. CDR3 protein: CASSKATVGIYAFF. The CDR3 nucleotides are TGTGCCAGCAGCAAAGCCACAGTTGGGATCTATGCTTTCTTT.

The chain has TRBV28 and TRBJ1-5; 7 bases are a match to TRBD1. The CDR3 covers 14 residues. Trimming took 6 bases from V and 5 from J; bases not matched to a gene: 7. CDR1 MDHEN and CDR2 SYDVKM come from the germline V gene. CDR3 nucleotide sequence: TGTGCCAGCAGCAAACGACAGGGATATCAGCCCCAGCATTTT. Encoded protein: CASSKRQGYQPQHF.